The 9 T cell receptor beta chains in this list originate from one sample, sequenced in a study of T cell repertoires in cytomegalovirus infection (dated by TCRdb to about 2019). The run used an Illumina HiSeq 1500. The public reads were quality trimmed at Q25 with fastp and then assembled into clones with MiXCR by TCRdb, keeping productive beta chains. Merged by CDR3 protein, the rows form single entries marked with the most common genes and DNA. This sample has about 450,000 distinct CDR3 sequences in its table, and 25% to 40% of those were observed once. Roughly 13% of the sample belongs to the ten largest clones. Sequences were obtained from PBMCs. All receptors derive from a human donor in good health (CMV status not recorded). Some clones in this sample may be carry-over from other donors' samples.

Many counts were recorded for this clonotype. This chain links TRBV7-2 with TRBJ1-3; 7 nucleotides match TRBD1. The ends lost 0 bases at V and 3 bases at J; junction bases unmatched: 5. The CDR3 totals 16 residues. CDR1 and CDR2 from the germline V gene are SGHTA and FQGNSA. CDR3 coding DNA: TGTGCCAGCAGCTTAGCGGCAGGGGGGTATGGAAACACCATATATTTT. It is translated as CASSLAAGGYGNTIYF.

CDR3 protein: CASSFAGTTYEQFF. The CDR3, as DNA: TGTGCCAGCAGCTTTGCGGGGACCACTTATGAGCAGTTCTTC. The genes are TRBV11-1 and TRBJ2-1; tentative D call: TRBD2 (6 bases). The germline V gene has CDR1 SGHAT and CDR2 FQDESV (reference sequence). V lost 3 bases, J lost 8 bases, and 14 bases lay in between. CDR3 length: 14 amino acids.

This clonotype appeared many times. This sequence joins TRBV19 and TRBJ1-2; D unclear. V was cut by 9 bases and J by 4 bases, with 18 bases left in between. Germline CDR1 is LNHDA and CDR2 is SQIVND (reference sequence). The length of the CDR3 is 14 residues. The chain's CDR3 is CASYGSGSTYGYTF. The CDR3 bases are TGTGCCAGCTACGGGAGCGGATCAACCTATGGCTACACCTTC.

This clonotype was seen only a few times. This chain joins TRBV27 and TRBJ1-1; D is uncertain. CDR3 length equals 13 residues. Trimming removed 4 bases from V and 1 base from J, with 7 bases in between. Germline CDR1 MNHEY, CDR2 SMNVEV (reference sequence). CDR3: CASSYTRNTEAFF. As DNA, the CDR3 is TGTGCCAGCAGTTATACCCGGAACACTGAAGCTTTCTTT.

The chain recombines TRBV5-1 with TRBJ1-1, with 10 bases matching TRBD1. Germline CDR1 and CDR2: SGHRS and YFSETQ. This CDR3 has 15 residues. Trimming cost V 6 bases and J 4 bases; bases outside gene matches: 9. The CDR3: CASTVPGQGRTEAFF. The CDR3 DNA reads TGCGCCAGCACGGTCCCGGGACAGGGGCGCACTGAAGCTTTCTTT.

The rearrangement links TRBV19 to TRBJ1-5, with D tentatively TRBD1 (5 bases). Germline CDR1 LNHDA, CDR2 SQIVND (reference sequence). Between the trimmed V and J ends, which lost 4 bases and 2 bases, there was a span of 12 bases. CDR3 length: 15 residues. The CDR3 region has the DNA TGTGCCAGTAGTAGGGGCTGGGGGGGCAATCAGCCCCAGCATTTT. Residues: CASSRGWGGNQPQHF.

This clonotype came up once. The CDR3 region is CASRPGDLSYEQYF. Here the CDR3 DNA reads TGTGCCAGCAGGCCCGGGGACCTCTCCTACGAGCAGTACTTC. The V and J genes are TRBV7-4 and TRBJ2-7; perhaps D is TRBD1 or TRBD2 (5 bases each). The CDR3 extends over 14 amino acids. CDR1 SGHVT and CDR2 SQSDAQ come from the germline V gene. V shed 6 bases and J shed 0 bases, with 12 bases lying between them.

This clonotype was seen a few times. The V and J genes are TRBV6-1 and TRBJ1-5, with D unresolved. The V end lost 3 bases, the J end lost 6 bases, and 15 bases lay between the germline ends. CDR1 and CDR2 from the germline V gene are MNHNS and SASEGT. The CDR3 consists of 15 residues. The CDR3 sequence is CASSDFGEGGQPQHF. The CDR3 DNA is TGTGCCAGCAGTGATTTCGGGGAGGGAGGTCAGCCCCAGCATTTT.

In this sample, this clonotype turned up many times. The CDR3 reads CASSLVLAGAGELFF. The CDR3 nucleotides are TGTGCCAGCAGCTTAGTGCTAGCGGGGGCCGGGGAGCTGTTTTTT. This sequence joins TRBV7-6 and TRBJ2-2, with 10 nucleotides matching TRBD2. The CDR3 is 15 amino acids. Germline V gene data show CDR1 as SGHVS and CDR2 as FNYEAQ. The V segment lost 1 base and the J segment 6 bases; nucleotides outside the gene matches: 2.